The text below deals with one T cell receptor beta chain. The data originate from a study of blood T cell repertoires in COVID-19. Study-wide context: The United States, Italy and Spain provided the acute and convalescent COVID-19 samples.

The table came from immunoSEQ multiplex PCR; TCRdb's copy has only in-frame clones and leaves some out. The table includes 250,000 to 350,000 clones, about 88% detected once. The V gene's germline CDR1 is SNHLY and CDR2 FYNNEI. J gave up 1 base and V 4 bases, and 5 bases lay outside the gene matches. The CDR3 totals 16 residues. Seattle's cohort entered during active infection and was followed longitudinally. This TCR was recovered from a young woman with COVID-19, enrolled during active disease. The gene calls are TRBV2 and TRBJ2-5; 11 nucleotides agree with TRBD2. The material sequenced was peripheral blood. CDR3 coding DNA: TGTGCCAGCAGTGGGGGGACTAGCGGACCCCAAGAGACCCAGTACTTC. Translated: CASSGGTSGPQETQYF.